This T cell receptor (beta chain) comes out of a study of blood T cell repertoires in COVID-19 (dated by TCRdb to about 2020). The study in broad terms: Samples from collaborators originated in the United States, Italy and Spain and spanned both the acute and convalescent phases of COVID-19. The material from the prospective study consisted of cDNA or gDNA derived from T cells, B-cell-depleted T cells, or PBMCs. The dataset comprised deeply sampled blood TCRbeta repertoires from subjects exposed to, actively infected with, or recovered from COVID-19. The repertoires were released in a freely available public database intended as a resource for research on the immune response to SARS-CoV-2. The samples were drawn from two sources: the first 160 participants of the ongoing ImmuneRACE study, and 1,000 to 1,500 subjects contributed by 6 global collaborators. Nearly every sample came with metadata listing a de-identified subject ID, COVID-19 status, age in years and sex. Where available, HLA class I and class II types were taken from metadata supplied by the sample provider and were not determined by assay-based typing. What the study reported, not specific to this receptor: How much clinical and demographic metadata was included differed by source and by participant, and the metadata was provided uncurated.

Note on this clone: It has no known antigen specificity. Nothing much larger sits one base from this clone, and base qualities are not available.

The collaborating institutions used their own protocols to collect whole blood in K2EDTA tubes. For TCRbeta analysis, collaborators shipped samples as frozen whole blood, isolated PBMCs, or DNA extracted from either of those sample types. V ends up 4 bases short and J 7 bases short, with an unmatched junction base count of 8. The germline V gene (reference sequence) sets CDR1 to SEHNR and CDR2 to FQNEAQ. Reading from cysteine to phenylalanine, the CDR3 counts 15 amino acids. Only CDR3 DNA is held: 45 bases, read in frame from base 1. The immunoSEQ Assay, a bias-controlled multiplex PCR, was used to amplify TCRbeta CDR3 regions from genomic DNA. The original methods were these. Within the assay, amplification of reference gene primers was used to estimate how many nucleated cells each sample contained. Sequence reads were collapsed and filtered to measure the absolute abundance of every unique TCRbeta CDR3 rearrangement. For each sample, productive Simpson clonality was calculated as the square root of Simpson's diversity index over productive rearrangements. TCRdb mirrors the immuneACCESS table, restricted to in-frame sequences. Some clones are absent from its copies; in checked studies, under half trace to an unresolved V gene, and the reason for the others is unknown. That table supplies the V and J calls and clone size; D and trimming were determined from the DNA. The sample yields about 42,000 clones; more than 70% were counted once. In total, the top ten clones hold roughly 3.6% of the sample.

The sample consisted of peripheral blood. The receptor was derived from a human donor in a cohort sampled during active COVID-19. This chain joins TRBV7-9 to TRBJ1-5; TRBD1 matches 9 bases in the middle. The sequence in DNA is TGTGCCAGCAGCTCCCCCGGGACAGGGATGCAGCCCCAGCATTTT. This is translated as CASSSPGTGMQPQHF.